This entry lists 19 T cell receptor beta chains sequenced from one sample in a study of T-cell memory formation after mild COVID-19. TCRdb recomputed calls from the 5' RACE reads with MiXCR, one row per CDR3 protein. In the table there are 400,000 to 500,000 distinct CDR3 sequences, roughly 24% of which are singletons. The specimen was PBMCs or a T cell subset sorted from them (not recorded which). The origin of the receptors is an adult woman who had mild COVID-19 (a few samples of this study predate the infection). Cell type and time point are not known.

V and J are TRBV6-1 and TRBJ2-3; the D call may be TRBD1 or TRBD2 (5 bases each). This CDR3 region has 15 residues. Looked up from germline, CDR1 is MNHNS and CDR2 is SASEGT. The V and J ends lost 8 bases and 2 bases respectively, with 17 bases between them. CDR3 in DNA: TGTGCCAGCTTGAGAGCCGGGACCACCACAGATACGCAGTATTTT. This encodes CASLRAGTTTDTQYF.

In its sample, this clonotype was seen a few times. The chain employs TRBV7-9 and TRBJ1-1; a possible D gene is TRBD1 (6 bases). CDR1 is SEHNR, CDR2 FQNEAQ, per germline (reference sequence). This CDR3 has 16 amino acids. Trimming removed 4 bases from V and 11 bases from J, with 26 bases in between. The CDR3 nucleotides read TGTGCCAGCAGCTCCCTCCCCGGCAGGGGCTATCAGGATGCTTTCTTT. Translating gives CASSSLPGRGYQDAFF.

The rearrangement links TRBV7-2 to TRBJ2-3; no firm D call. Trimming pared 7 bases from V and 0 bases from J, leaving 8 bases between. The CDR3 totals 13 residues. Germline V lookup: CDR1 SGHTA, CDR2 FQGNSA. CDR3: CASTTSSTDTQYF. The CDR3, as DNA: TGTGCCAGCACCACTTCTAGCACAGATACGCAGTATTTT.

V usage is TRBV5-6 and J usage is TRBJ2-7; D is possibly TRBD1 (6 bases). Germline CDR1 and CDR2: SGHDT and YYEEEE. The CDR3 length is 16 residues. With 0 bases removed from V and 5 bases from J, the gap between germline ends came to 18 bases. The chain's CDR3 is CASSLVGDTDPNEQYF. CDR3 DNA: TGTGCCAGCAGCTTGGTTGGGGACACGGACCCTAACGAGCAGTACTTC.

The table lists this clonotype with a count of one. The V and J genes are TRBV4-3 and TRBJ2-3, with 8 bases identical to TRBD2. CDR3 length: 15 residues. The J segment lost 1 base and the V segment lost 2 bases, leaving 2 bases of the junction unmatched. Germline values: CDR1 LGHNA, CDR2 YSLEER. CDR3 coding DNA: TGCGCCAGCAGCCAATTAGCGGGGCGCACAGATACGCAGTATTTT. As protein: CASSQLAGRTDTQYF.

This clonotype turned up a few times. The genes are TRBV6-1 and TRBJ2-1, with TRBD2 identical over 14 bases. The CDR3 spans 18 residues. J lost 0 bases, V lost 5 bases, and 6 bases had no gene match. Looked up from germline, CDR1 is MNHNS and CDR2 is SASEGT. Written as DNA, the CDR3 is TGTGCCAGCAGTTTCCGGACTAGCGGGAGGCACTCCTACAATGAGCAGTTCTTC. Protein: CASSFRTSGRHSYNEQFF.

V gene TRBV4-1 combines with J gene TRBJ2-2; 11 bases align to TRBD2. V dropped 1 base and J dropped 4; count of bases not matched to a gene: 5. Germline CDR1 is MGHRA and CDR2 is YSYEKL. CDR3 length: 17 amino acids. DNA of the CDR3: TGCGCCAGCAGCCAAGGGGTAGCGGGGGGGCTCACCGGGGAGCTGTTTTTT. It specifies CASSQGVAGGLTGELFF.

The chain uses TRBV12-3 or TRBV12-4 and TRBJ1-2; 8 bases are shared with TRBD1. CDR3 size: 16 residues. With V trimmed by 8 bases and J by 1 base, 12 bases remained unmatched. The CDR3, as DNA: TGTGCCAGCCTCACGCCAGGGGGCTCTTGTAACTATGGCTACACCTTC. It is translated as CASLTPGGSCNYGYTF.

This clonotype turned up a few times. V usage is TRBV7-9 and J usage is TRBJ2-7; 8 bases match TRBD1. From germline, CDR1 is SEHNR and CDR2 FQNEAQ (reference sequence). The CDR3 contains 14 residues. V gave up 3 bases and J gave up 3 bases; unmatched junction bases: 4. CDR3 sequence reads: CASSFNDRGYEQYF. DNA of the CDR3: TGTGCCAGCAGCTTCAATGACAGGGGCTACGAGCAGTACTTC.

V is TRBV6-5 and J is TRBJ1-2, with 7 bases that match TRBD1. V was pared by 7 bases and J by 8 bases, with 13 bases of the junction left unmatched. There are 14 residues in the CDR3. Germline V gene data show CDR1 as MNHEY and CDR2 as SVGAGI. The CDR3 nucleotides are TGTGCCAGCACAAAAGATTACAGGGGAGGAGGCTACACCTTC. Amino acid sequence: CASTKDYRGGGYTF.

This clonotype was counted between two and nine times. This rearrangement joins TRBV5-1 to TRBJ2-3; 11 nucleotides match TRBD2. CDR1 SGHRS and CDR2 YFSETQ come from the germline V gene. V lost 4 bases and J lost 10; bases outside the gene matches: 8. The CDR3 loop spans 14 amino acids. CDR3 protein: CASSVSGGASAQYF. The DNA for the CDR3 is TGCGCCAGCAGCGTTAGCGGGGGGGCTTCTGCGCAGTATTTT.

The CDR3 sequence is CASSLYQGQPQHF. DNA for the CDR3: TGTGCCAGCAGCCTGTACCAGGGGCAGCCCCAGCATTTT. The chain is built from TRBV3-1 and TRBJ1-5, with D possibly TRBD1 on 6 matching bases. Germline V gene lookup returns CDR1 LGHDT and CDR2 YNNKEL (reference sequence). The CDR3 has 13 residues. The ends were cut back, 4 bases at V and 7 bases at J, with 11 bases in the middle.

This CDR3 is CASGGTADSYNEQFF. The CDR3 DNA reads TGTGCCAGCGGAGGGACAGCCGACTCCTACAATGAGCAGTTCTTC. The chain joins TRBV7-8 to TRBJ2-1, with D tentatively TRBD1 (7 bases). The germline gives CDR1 SGHVS, CDR2 FQNEAQ. The V end was cut by 8 bases, the J end by 0 bases, with 14 bases between. The CDR3 runs to 15 residues.

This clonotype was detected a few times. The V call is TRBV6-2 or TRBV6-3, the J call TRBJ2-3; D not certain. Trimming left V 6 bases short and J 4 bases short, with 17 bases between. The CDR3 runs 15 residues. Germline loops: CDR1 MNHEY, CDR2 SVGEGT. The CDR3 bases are TGTGCCAGCAGCTTAGCCCCTCAGAGGCCAGATACGCAGTATTTT. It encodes CASSLAPQRPDTQYF.

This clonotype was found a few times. The CDR3 nucleotides are TGTGCCAGCAGCGGTGTGAACACTGAAGCTTTCTTT. It codes for CASSGVNTEAFF. This chain links TRBV9 with TRBJ1-1; D ambiguous. V was pared by 3 bases and J by 0 bases, with 3 bases between. From germline, CDR1 is SGDLS and CDR2 YYNGEE. The CDR3 runs 12 residues.

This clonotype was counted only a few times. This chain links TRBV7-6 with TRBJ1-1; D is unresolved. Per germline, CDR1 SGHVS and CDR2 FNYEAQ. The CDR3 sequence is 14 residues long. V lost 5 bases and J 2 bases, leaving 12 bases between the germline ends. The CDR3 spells CASSRRWGNTEAFF. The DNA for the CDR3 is TGTGCCAGCAGCCGGCGGTGGGGAAACACTGAAGCTTTCTTT.

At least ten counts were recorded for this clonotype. CDR3 bases: TGCAGTGCTCGGAGGAGGGACAATGAGCAGTTCTTC. Its translation: CSARRRDNEQFF. The V gene is TRBV20-1, the J gene TRBJ2-1; D possibly corresponds to TRBD2 (6 bases). CDR1 is DFQATT, CDR2 SNEGSKA, per germline (reference sequence). Trimming shortened V by 5 bases and J by 5 bases, and 10 bases separated the two germline ends. The CDR3 consists of 12 residues.

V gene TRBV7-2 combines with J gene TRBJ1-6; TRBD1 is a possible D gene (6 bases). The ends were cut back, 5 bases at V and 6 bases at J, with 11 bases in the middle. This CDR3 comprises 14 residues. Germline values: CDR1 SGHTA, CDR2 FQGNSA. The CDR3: CASSLGQLNSPLHF. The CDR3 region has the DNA TGTGCCAGCAGCCTAGGACAGCTTAATTCACCCCTCCACTTT.

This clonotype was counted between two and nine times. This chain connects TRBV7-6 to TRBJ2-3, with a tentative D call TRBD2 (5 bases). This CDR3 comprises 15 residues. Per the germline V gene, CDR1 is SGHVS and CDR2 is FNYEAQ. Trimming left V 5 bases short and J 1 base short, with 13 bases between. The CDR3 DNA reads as TGTGCCAGCAGCCAAGCTGAACTAGGCACAGATACGCAGTATTTT. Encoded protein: CASSQAELGTDTQYF.